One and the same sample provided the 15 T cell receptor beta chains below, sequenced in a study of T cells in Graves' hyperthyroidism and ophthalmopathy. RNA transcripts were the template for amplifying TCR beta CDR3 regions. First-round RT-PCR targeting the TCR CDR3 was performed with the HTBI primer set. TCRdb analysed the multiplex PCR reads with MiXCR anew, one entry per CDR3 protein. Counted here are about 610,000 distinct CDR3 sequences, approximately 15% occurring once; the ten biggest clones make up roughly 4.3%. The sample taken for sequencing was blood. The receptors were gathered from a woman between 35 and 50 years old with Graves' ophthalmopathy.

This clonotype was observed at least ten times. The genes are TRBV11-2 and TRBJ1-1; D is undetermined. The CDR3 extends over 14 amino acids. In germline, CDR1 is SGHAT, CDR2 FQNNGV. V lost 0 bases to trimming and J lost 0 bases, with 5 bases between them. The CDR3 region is CASSLEAVNTEAFF. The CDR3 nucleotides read TGTGCCAGCAGCTTAGAGGCAGTGAACACTGAAGCTTTCTTT. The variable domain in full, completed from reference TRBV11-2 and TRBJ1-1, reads EAGVAQSPRYKIIEKRQSVAFWCNPISGHATLYWYQQILGQGPKLLIQFQNNGVVDDSQLPKDRFSAERLKGVDSTLKIQPAKLEDSAVYLCASSLEAVNTEAFFGQGTRLTVV.

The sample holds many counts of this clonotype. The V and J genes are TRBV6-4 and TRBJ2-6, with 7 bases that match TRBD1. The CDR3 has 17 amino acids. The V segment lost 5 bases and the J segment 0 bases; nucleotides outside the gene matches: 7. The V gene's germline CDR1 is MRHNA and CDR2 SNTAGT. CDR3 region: CASSPTGLFSGANVLTF. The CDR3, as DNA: TGTGCCAGCAGTCCGACAGGGCTCTTCTCTGGGGCCAACGTCCTGACTTTC.

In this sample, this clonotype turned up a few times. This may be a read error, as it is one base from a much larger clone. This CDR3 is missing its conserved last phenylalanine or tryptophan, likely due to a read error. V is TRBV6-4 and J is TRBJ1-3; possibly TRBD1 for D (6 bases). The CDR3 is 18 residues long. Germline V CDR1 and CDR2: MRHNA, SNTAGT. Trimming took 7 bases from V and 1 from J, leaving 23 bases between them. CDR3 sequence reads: CASTDSGWGALSGNTIYL. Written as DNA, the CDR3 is TGTGCCAGCACCGACTCAGGATGGGGGGCTCTATCTGGAAACACCATATATCTT.

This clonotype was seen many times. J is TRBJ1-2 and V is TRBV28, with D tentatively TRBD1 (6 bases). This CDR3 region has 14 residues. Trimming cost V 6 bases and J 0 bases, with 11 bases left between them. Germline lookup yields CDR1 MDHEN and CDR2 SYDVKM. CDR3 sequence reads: CASSDRSTNYGYTF. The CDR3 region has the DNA TGTGCCAGCAGCGACAGGTCGACTAACTATGGCTACACCTTC.

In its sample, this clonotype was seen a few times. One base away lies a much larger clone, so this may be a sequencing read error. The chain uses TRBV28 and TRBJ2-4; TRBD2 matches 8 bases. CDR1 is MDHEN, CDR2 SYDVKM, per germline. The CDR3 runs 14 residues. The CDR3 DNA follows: TGTACCAGCACGGGGGGGTGGGCCAAAAACATTCAGTACTTC. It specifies CTSTGGWAKNIQYF.

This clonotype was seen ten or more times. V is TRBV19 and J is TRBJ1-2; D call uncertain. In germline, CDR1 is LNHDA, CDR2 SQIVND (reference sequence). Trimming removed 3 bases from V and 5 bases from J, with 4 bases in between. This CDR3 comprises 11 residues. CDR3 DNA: TGTGCCAGTAGTATGGGGTATGGCTACACCTTC. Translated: CASSMGYGYTF.

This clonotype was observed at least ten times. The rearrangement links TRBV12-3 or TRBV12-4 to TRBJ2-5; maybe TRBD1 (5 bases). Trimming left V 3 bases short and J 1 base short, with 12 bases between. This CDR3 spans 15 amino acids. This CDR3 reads CASSFGDRPQETQYF. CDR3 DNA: TGTGCCAGCAGTTTCGGTGACAGACCCCAAGAGACCCAGTACTTC.

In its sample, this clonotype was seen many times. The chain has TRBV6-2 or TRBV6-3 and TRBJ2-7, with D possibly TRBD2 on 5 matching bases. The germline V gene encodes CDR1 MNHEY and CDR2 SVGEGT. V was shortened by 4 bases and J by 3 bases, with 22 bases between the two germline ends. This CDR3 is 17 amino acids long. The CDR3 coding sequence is TGTGCCAGCAGTTCTGCTAGCCCAAACAGCCCATTCTACGAGCAGTACTTC. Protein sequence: CASSSASPNSPFYEQYF.

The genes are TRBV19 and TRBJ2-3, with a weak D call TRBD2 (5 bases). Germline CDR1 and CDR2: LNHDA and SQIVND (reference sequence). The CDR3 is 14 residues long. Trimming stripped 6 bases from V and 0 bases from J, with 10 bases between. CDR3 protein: CASSFSASTDTQYF. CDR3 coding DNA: TGTGCCAGTAGCTTTAGCGCCAGCACAGATACGCAGTATTTT.

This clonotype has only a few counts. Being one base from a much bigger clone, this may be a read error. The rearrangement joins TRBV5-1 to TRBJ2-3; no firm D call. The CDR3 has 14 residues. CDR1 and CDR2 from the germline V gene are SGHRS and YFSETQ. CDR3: CASSALISTNTQYF. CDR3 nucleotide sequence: TGCGCCAGCAGCGCACTGATTAGCACAAATACGCAGTATTTT.

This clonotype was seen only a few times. The CDR3 DNA sequence: TGCAGTGCTAGGACTTCCGACGAGCAGTACTTC. It specifies CSARTSDEQYF. The genes are TRBV20-1 and TRBJ2-7; D is unclear. Trimming pared 3 bases from V and 5 bases from J, leaving 8 bases between. Germline assignment: CDR1 DFQATT and CDR2 SNEGSKA (reference sequence). The CDR3 has 11 amino acids.

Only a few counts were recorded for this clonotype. The CDR3 here is CAWSGGQGVEAFF. As DNA, the CDR3 is TGTGCCTGGAGTGGGGGACAGGGAGTTGAAGCTTTCTTT. J is TRBJ1-1 and V is TRBV30, with 9 bases lining up with TRBD1. Germline CDR1 is GTSNPN and CDR2 is SVGIG (reference sequence). The ends lost 1 base at V and 7 bases at J; junction bases unmatched: 4. CDR3 size: 13 residues.

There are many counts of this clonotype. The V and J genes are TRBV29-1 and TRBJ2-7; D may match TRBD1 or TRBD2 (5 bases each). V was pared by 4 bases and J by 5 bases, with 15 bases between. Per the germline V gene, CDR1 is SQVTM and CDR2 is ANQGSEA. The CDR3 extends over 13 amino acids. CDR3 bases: TGCAGCGTTGTGGGACCAGGGATCCACGAGCAGTACTTC. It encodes CSVVGPGIHEQYF.

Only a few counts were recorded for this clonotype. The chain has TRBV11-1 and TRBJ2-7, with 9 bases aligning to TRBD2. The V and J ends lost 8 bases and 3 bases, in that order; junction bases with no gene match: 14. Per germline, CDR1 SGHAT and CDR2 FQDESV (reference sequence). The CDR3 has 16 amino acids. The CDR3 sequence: CASSPGAGGPLYEQYF. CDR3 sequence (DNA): TGTGCCAGCTCGCCGGGGGCGGGAGGGCCTCTCTACGAGCAGTACTTC. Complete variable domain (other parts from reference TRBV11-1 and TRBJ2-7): EAEVAQSPRYKITEKSQAVAFWCDPISGHATLYWYRQILGQGPELLVQFQDESVVDDSQLPKDRFSAERLKGVDSTLKIQPAELGDSAMYLCASSPGAGGPLYEQYFGPGTRLTVT.

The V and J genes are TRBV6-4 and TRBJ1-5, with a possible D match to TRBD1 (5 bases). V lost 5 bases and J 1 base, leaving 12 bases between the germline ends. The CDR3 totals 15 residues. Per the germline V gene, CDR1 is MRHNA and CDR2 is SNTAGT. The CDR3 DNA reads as TGTGCCAGCAGTTACGGGTGGGGGAGCAATCAGCCCCAGCATTTT. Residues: CASSYGWGSNQPQHF.